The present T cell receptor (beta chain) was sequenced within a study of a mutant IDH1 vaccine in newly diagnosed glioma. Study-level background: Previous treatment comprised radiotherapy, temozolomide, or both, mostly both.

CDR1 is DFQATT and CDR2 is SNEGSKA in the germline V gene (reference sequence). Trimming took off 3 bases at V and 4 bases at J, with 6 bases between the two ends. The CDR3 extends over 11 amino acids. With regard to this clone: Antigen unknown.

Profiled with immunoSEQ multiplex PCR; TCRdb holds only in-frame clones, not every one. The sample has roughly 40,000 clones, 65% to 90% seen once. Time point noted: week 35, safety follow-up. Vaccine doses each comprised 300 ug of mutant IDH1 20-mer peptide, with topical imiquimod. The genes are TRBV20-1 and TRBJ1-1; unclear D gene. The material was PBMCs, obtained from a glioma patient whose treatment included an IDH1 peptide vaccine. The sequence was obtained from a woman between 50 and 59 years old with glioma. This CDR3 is CSASLRTEAFF. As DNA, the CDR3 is TGCAGTGCTAGTCTCCGCACTGAAGCTTTCTTT.